The following is a T cell receptor beta chain sequence with its context. Antigen unknown. The sample originates from a study of T cell responses to AZD1222 COVID-19 vaccine. Whole-study context: Second doses at about 4 or about 12 weeks were pooled. The study's findings and limits: Spike-wide coverage was observed for vaccine-associated CD4 TCRs, with dominant responses at 160-218 and 743-854. None of the repertoires were sampled until the peak T cell response had passed.

Profiling relied on immunoSEQ multiplex PCR, and the TCRdb table lists in-frame clones only, not all of them. This sample yields 65,000 or so clones, of which 84% are seen a single time; 9.5% to 10% belongs to the top ten. Specimen: peripheral blood, collected on day 0 of AZD1222 vaccination. The TCR comes from an adult in good health.

The CDR3: CASSSMGGLTYNEQFF. The CDR3 nucleotides are TGTGCCAGTAGTTCCATGGGGGGGCTCACCTACAATGAGCAGTTCTTC. The chain has TRBV19 and TRBJ2-1; D perhaps matches TRBD2 (7 bases). The V end was cut by 5 bases, the J end by 2 bases, with 16 bases between. The germline gives CDR1 LNHDA, CDR2 SQIVND (reference sequence). The CDR3 sequence is 16 residues long. Full variable domain (outside the CDR3, taken from reference TRBV19 and TRBJ2-1): DGGITQSPKYLFRKEGQNVTLSCEQNLNHDAMYWYRQDPGQGLRLIYYSQIVNDFQKGDIAEGYSVSREKKESFPLTVTSAQKNPTAFYLCASSSMGGLTYNEQFFGPGTRLTVL.